Presented here are 30 T cell receptor beta chains from one specimen sequenced in a study of human T cells and chemical hapten exposure (dated by TCRdb to about 2021). Library prep was done by RACE. TCRdb names NextSeq 500 as the instrument used. TCRdb applied fastp at Q25 and MiXCR to the public reads, then kept only in-frame beta chains. Every CDR3 protein is listed once, alongside the most common genes and DNA of its rows. The sample table contains about 73,000 distinct CDR3 sequences; only one count was recorded for 7.5% to 9.5% of them. The ten largest clones add up to approximately 3.5% of the sample. The time point label for this specimen denotes: patch test 2, 6 weeks after DPC sensitization. The label giving this sample's treatment or condition can be read as: therapeutic diphenylcyclopropenone sensitization with weekly scalp DPC. This specimen was whole blood, taken in connection with sensitization to the hapten diphenylcyclopropenone (DPC). The receptors shown here come from a woman between 45 and 65 years old with alopecia areata. Some clones in this sample may be carry-over from other donors' samples.

This clonotype turned up a few times. CDR3 protein: CASSQVRTGPETQYF. CDR3 sequence (DNA): TGTGCCAGCAGCCAAGTTCGGACTGGTCCAGAGACCCAGTACTTC. The chain recombines TRBV3-1 with TRBJ2-5; perhaps TRBD2 as D (5 bases). The V end was cut by 1 base, the J end by 4 bases, with 13 bases between. The CDR3 runs 15 residues. The germline CDR1 and CDR2 sequences are LGHDT and YNNKEL (reference sequence).

The rearrangement joins TRBV6-1 to TRBJ1-1; D possibly corresponds to TRBD1 (5 bases). Germline assignment: CDR1 MNHNS and CDR2 SASEGT. The CDR3 spans 15 residues. V lost 3 bases, J lost 0 bases, and 11 bases lay in between. The CDR3 bases are TGTGCCAGCAGTGAGTCCGACAGCTTGAACACTGAAGCTTTCTTT. Amino acid sequence: CASSESDSLNTEAFF.

The sample holds a few counts of this clonotype. V usage is TRBV7-2 and J usage is TRBJ2-2, with D unresolved. This CDR3 is built from 13 residues. V was trimmed by 5 bases and J by 5 bases, leaving 9 bases between them. CDR1 is SGHTA and CDR2 is FQGNSA in the germline V gene. As DNA, the CDR3 is TGTGCCAGCAGCCCTCACCAGACCGGGGAGCTGTTTTTT. It specifies CASSPHQTGELFF.

This clonotype has a count of ten or more. V is TRBV20-1 and J is TRBJ2-1; D is perhaps TRBD2 (5 bases). The germline V gene encodes CDR1 DFQATT and CDR2 SNEGSKA (reference sequence). Trimming pared 5 bases from V and 9 bases from J, leaving 11 bases between. CDR3 length: 11 amino acids. The CDR3 spells CSARGGGEQFF. CDR3 DNA sequence: TGCAGTGCTCGTGGAGGCGGTGAGCAGTTCTTC.

This clonotype was seen ten or more times. This chain uses TRBV13 with TRBJ2-2, with no clear D. V lost 1 base and J 1 base, leaving 7 bases between the germline ends. The germline V gene has CDR1 PRHDT and CDR2 FYEKMQ (reference sequence). This CDR3 has 15 amino acids. Written as DNA, the CDR3 is TGTGCCAGCAGCTTAGTACCAGGGAACACCGGGGAGCTGTTTTTT. Its protein product is CASSLVPGNTGELFF.

This clonotype was seen many times. The chain combines TRBV19 with TRBJ2-1; 15 bases line up with TRBD2. V lost 5 bases to trimming and J lost 9 bases; unmatched junction nucleotides: 8. The CDR3 has 16 amino acids. CDR1 is LNHDA, CDR2 SQIVND, per germline (reference sequence). CDR3 sequence reads: CASSPWTSGGAGEQFF. Written as DNA, the CDR3 is TGTGCCAGTAGTCCCTGGACTAGCGGGGGGGCCGGTGAGCAGTTCTTC.

This clonotype was counted only a few times. This chain uses TRBV4-1 with TRBJ1-2; D is uncertain. Germline V CDR1 and CDR2: MGHRA, YSYEKL. CDR3 length: 14 amino acids. Trimming cost V 5 bases and J 4 bases, with 14 bases left between them. The CDR3 spells CASSGRLGFYGYTF. Here the CDR3 DNA reads TGCGCCAGCAGCGGGCGGCTGGGTTTCTATGGCTACACCTTC.

This chain connects TRBV28 to TRBJ2-7, with D perhaps TRBD1 or TRBD2 (6 bases each). V gave up 3 bases and J gave up 2 bases, with 11 bases separating them. From germline, CDR1 is MDHEN and CDR2 SYDVKM. CDR3 length equals 14 residues. This CDR3 reads CASSLLGGPYEQYF. DNA of the CDR3: TGTGCCAGCAGTTTGCTAGGGGGGCCCTACGAGCAGTACTTC.

The V call is TRBV6-5, the J call TRBJ1-3, with D possibly TRBD1 on 5 matching bases. The germline V gene encodes CDR1 MNHEY and CDR2 SVGAGI. Deletions cut 5 bases from V and 0 bases from J, with 11 bases between. CDR3 length: 15 amino acids. CDR3 sequence: CASSQTASSGNTIYF. Here the CDR3 DNA reads TGTGCCAGCAGTCAGACAGCGAGCTCTGGAAACACCATATATTTT.

This clonotype came up many times. The chain couples TRBV9 to TRBJ1-2, with TRBD1 identical over 8 bases. Unmatched junction bases numbered 8, after V lost 3 bases and J lost 7 bases. This CDR3 has 14 residues. Germline CDR1 and CDR2: SGDLS and YYNGEE. CDR3: CASSAGQGAFGYTF. The CDR3 DNA sequence: TGTGCCAGCAGCGCCGGACAGGGCGCGTTTGGCTACACCTTC. Looking up the rest from reference TRBV9 and TRBJ1-2 gives the full variable domain: DSGVTQTPKHLITATGQRVTLRCSPRSGDLSVYWYQQSLDQGLQFLIQYYNGEERAKGNILERFSAQQFPDLHSELNLSSLELGDSALYFCASSAGQGAFGYTFGSGTRLTVV.

This clonotype was detected ten times or more. This sequence joins TRBV29-1 and TRBJ1-2, with 9 bases lining up with TRBD1. This CDR3 region has 12 residues. Trimming cost V 5 bases and J 6 bases; bases outside gene matches: 4. Germline V lookup: CDR1 SQVTM, CDR2 ANQGSEA. This CDR3 reads CSVTGGANGYTF. In DNA, the CDR3 is TGCAGCGTTACAGGGGGCGCCAATGGCTACACCTTC.

This clonotype was counted only a few times. The chain is built from TRBV24-1 and TRBJ1-1, with D tentatively TRBD1 (6 bases). The germline V gene encodes CDR1 KGHDR and CDR2 SFDVKD. Between the trimmed V and J ends, which lost 3 bases and 7 bases, there was a span of 11 bases. This CDR3 contains 13 residues. The CDR3 bases are TGTGCCACCAGTGATCACAGGGCGGATGAAGCTTTCTTT. It is translated as CATSDHRADEAFF.

This clonotype appeared many times. CDR3 loop: CASSPTLGAGVYEQYF. The CDR3 DNA sequence: TGTGCCAGCAGTCCAACTTTAGGAGCGGGGGTCTACGAGCAGTACTTC. This chain uses TRBV27 with TRBJ2-7, with 8 bases fitting TRBD2. This CDR3 spans 16 amino acids. With V trimmed by 5 bases and J by 3 bases, 12 bases remained unmatched. Germline V gene data show CDR1 as MNHEY and CDR2 as SMNVEV (reference sequence).

The CDR3 coding sequence is TGCGCCAGCAGCCCGGGACAGGGGAGGGTGAACACTGAAGCTTTCTTT. This sequence encodes CASSPGQGRVNTEAFF. The rearrangement links TRBV4-1 to TRBJ1-1; 10 bases map to TRBD1. Trimming at V came to 4 bases and at J to 0 bases, leaving 5 bases not matched to a gene. The CDR3 totals 16 residues. CDR1 is MGHRA and CDR2 is YSYEKL in the germline V gene.

This clonotype was observed at least ten times. V is TRBV5-1 and J is TRBJ1-1; D is perhaps TRBD1 (5 bases). Deletions cut 3 bases from V and 6 bases from J, with 18 bases between. The CDR3 spans 15 residues. The germline gives CDR1 SGHRS, CDR2 YFSETQ. The CDR3 DNA follows: TGCGCCAGCAGCTCGGGGGGACGGCAGACCGCTGAAGCTTTCTTT. Translation gives CASSSGGRQTAEAFF.

The genes are TRBV7-6 and TRBJ2-7; D not resolved. This CDR3 region has 14 residues. Germline V lookup: CDR1 SGHVS, CDR2 FNYEAQ. Trimming shortened V by 5 bases and J by 7 bases, and 18 bases separated the two germline ends. In DNA form, the CDR3 reads TGTGCCAGCAGCCCAGACCCAAATATCCCGGAGCAGTACTTC. Residues: CASSPDPNIPEQYF.

This clonotype was seen only once. The chain combines TRBV12-3 or TRBV12-4 with TRBJ2-1; D remains ambiguous. The CDR3 sequence is 14 residues long. Trimming removed 4 bases at V and 7 bases at J, with 14 bases between. In DNA form, the CDR3 reads TGTGCCAGCAGTTCATATCCGGGCAATAATGAGCAGTTCTTC. Protein sequence: CASSSYPGNNEQFF.

This clonotype came up many times. The gene calls are TRBV6-5 and TRBJ2-5, with TRBD2 matching over 11 bases. The CDR3 length is 16 residues. The J segment lost 1 base and the V segment lost 5 bases, leaving 6 bases of the junction unmatched. Germline CDR1 and CDR2: MNHEY and SVGAGI. The CDR3 DNA is TGTGCCAGCAGTCTCATAGCGGGGGGGCTCCAAGAGACCCAGTACTTC. This translates into CASSLIAGGLQETQYF.

This clonotype came up many times. The CDR3 loop reads CASALYGGTYEQYF. The CDR3 DNA sequence: TGTGCCAGCGCGCTTTATGGGGGTACCTACGAGCAGTACTTC. This chain links TRBV6-5 with TRBJ2-7; the D call may be TRBD1 or TRBD2 (5 bases each). Trimming pared 8 bases from V and 2 bases from J, leaving 16 bases between. The germline V gene encodes CDR1 MNHEY and CDR2 SVGAGI. There are 14 residues in the CDR3.

The rearrangement joins TRBV5-6 to TRBJ2-1, with a weak D call TRBD2 (6 bases). Germline loops: CDR1 SGHDT, CDR2 YYEEEE. Trimming shortened V by 0 bases and J by 15 bases, and 13 bases separated the two germline ends. The CDR3 is 12 residues long. In DNA form, the CDR3 reads TGTGCCAGCAGCTTGGCCGCGGGGACCCCGTTCTTC. Translation gives CASSLAAGTPFF.

This clonotype was counted between two and nine times. The rearrangement links TRBV29-1 to TRBJ2-7; 9 nucleotides align to TRBD2. J lost 2 bases, V lost 6 bases, and 14 bases had no gene match. The CDR3 is 16 residues long. Germline lookup yields CDR1 SQVTM and CDR2 ANQGSEA. In DNA form, the CDR3 reads TGCAGCGTCCACGGCGGTAGCGGGAGTCAGACCTACGAGCAGTACTTC. It codes for CSVHGGSGSQTYEQYF.

This clonotype was seen many times. The chain couples TRBV18 to TRBJ1-2; tentative D call: TRBD1 (5 bases). Germline V gives CDR1 KGHSH, CDR2 LQKENI. V lost 3 bases and J 3 bases, leaving 11 bases between the germline ends. CDR3 size: 14 residues. The DNA of the CDR3 is TGTGCCAGCTCACCCCGACAGATAGACTATGGCTACACCTTC. This encodes CASSPRQIDYGYTF.

This clonotype has only a few counts. Here the CDR3 DNA reads TGTGCCAGCAGCGCCGGGACAGGTGAGAACACTGAAGCTTTCTTT. Its protein product is CASSAGTGENTEAFF. This chain uses TRBV9 with TRBJ1-1; 8 nucleotides line up with TRBD1. V dropped 3 bases and J dropped 1; count of bases not matched to a gene: 5. CDR3 length: 15 amino acids. Germline CDR1 SGDLS, CDR2 YYNGEE.

This clonotype was recorded at least ten times. The V and J genes are TRBV29-1 and TRBJ2-1, with TRBD2 identical over 8 bases. CDR1 SQVTM and CDR2 ANQGSEA come from the germline V gene. V dropped 0 bases and J dropped 4; count of bases not matched to a gene: 5. The CDR3 has 15 residues. For the CDR3, the DNA is TGCAGCGTTGAAGATGAACTAGCGGAGTACAATGAGCAGTTCTTC. It specifies CSVEDELAEYNEQFF.

Comments on this clonotype: A read error is possible here, since a much larger clone lies one base away. The chain has TRBV6-5 and TRBJ2-5, with 8 bases identical to TRBD1. Trimming cost V 0 bases and J 6 bases; bases outside gene matches: 6. Looked up from germline, CDR1 is MNHEY and CDR2 is SVGAGI. The CDR3 consists of 15 residues. The CDR3 protein is CASSYSNRGAKTQYF. CDR3 coding DNA: TGTGCCAGCAGTTACTCGAACAGGGGGGCGAAGACCCAGTACTTC.

A note on this clonotype: At one end the junction does not follow the germline gene, possibly because of a read error. The chain carries TRBV10-3 and TRBJ2-7; 10 bases align to TRBD2. The germline V gene encodes CDR1 ENHRY and CDR2 SYGVKD. The CDR3 runs to 13 residues. CDR3 sequence (DNA): TGTGCCACCGGACTAGCGGAGGGCTACGAGAAGTACTTC. Its translation: CATGLAEGYEKYF.

This clonotype occurred a few times. The chain uses TRBV4-2 and TRBJ1-5, with a weak D call TRBD1 (5 bases). CDR3 length: 15 residues. Per the germline V gene, CDR1 is LGHNA and CDR2 is YNFKEQ. The V end was cut by 0 bases, the J end by 6 bases, with 12 bases between. The CDR3 DNA reads as TGTGCCAGCAGCCAAGAGGCCAACGGGGGTCAGCCCCAGCATTTT. Residues: CASSQEANGGQPQHF.

This clonotype was detected only a few times. The chain recombines TRBV9 with TRBJ2-3, with a tentative D call TRBD2 (6 bases). This CDR3 has 16 residues. Germline CDR1 and CDR2: SGDLS and YYNGEE. V was pared by 0 bases and J by 2 bases, with 13 bases between. The CDR3 here is CASSVDDGRITDTQYF. The CDR3, as DNA: TGTGCCAGCAGCGTAGACGACGGGAGAATCACAGATACGCAGTATTTT.

In its sample, this clonotype was seen a few times. DNA of the CDR3: TGCAGTGCAGCGCCTAGCAGCGGTACAGATACGCAGTATTTT. Its translation: CSAAPSSGTDTQYF. V usage is TRBV20-1 and J usage is TRBJ2-3; the D gene is possibly TRBD2 (5 bases). Trimming took 6 bases from V and 3 from J, leaving 16 bases between them. CDR1 and CDR2 from the germline V gene are DFQATT and SNEGSKA (reference sequence). CDR3 length equals 14 residues.

The rearrangement joins TRBV20-1 to TRBJ2-3, with 14 nucleotides matching TRBD2. The ends lost 4 bases at V and 3 bases at J; junction bases unmatched: 6. Per the germline V gene, CDR1 is DFQATT and CDR2 is SNEGSKA (reference sequence). This CDR3 has 16 amino acids. CDR3 sequence reads: CSATAGTSGSTDTQYF. In nucleotides, the CDR3 is TGCAGTGCTACAGCAGGGACTAGCGGGAGTACAGATACGCAGTATTTT.